Presented here are 2 T cell receptor beta chains from one specimen sequenced in a study of graft-versus-host responses after intestinal transplantation. The data were produced by immunoSEQ multiplex PCR, yet TCRdb's version contains in-frame clones alone and is incomplete. The table lists 85,000 to 130,000 clones, more than 85% of them singletons, with over 0.7% in the top ten. Antigen specificity for these receptors is unknown. This specimen was unstimulated CD4+ T cells sorted from spleen or lymph node cells, taken before intestinal transplant. These receptors all come from a human donor who received an intestinal transplant.

The CDR3 region has the DNA TGTGCCAGCAGATGGGAGTCAGGGGGCCCCTACGAGCAGTACTTC. Amino acid sequence: CASRWESGGPYEQYF. The gene calls are TRBV6-4 and TRBJ2-7; 8 nucleotides agree with TRBD1. CDR3 size: 15 residues. Germline V gene data show CDR1 as MRHNA and CDR2 as SNTAGT. V lost 6 bases to trimming and J lost 2 bases; unmatched junction nucleotides: 9.

V usage is TRBV18 and J usage is TRBJ1-2; TRBD1 matches 9 bases. Germline assignment: CDR1 KGHSH and CDR2 LQKENI. The CDR3 loop spans 17 amino acids. Trimming removed 4 bases from V and 6 bases from J; junction bases left unmatched: 15. Here the CDR3 DNA reads TGTGCCAGCTCACAACCACCGTCGACAGGGGGGCGCGATGGCTACACCTTC. It is translated as CASSQPPSTGGRDGYTF.